This T cell receptor beta chain was recorded in a study of glioma-infiltrating T cells after dendritic cell vaccination. Across the whole study: Autologous tumor lysate was loaded overnight onto monocyte-derived dendritic cells grown about seven days with IL-4 and GM-CSF.

Noted time point: after dendritic cell vaccination, including at tumor progression/relapse. Repertoires were generated with immunoSEQ multiplex PCR, while TCRdb's copy carries only in-frame clones and drops some. The table lists 50,000 to 75,000 clones, more than 70% of them singletons. V lost 6 bases, J lost 8 bases, and 16 bases lay in between. The CDR3 length is 13 residues. Per germline, CDR1 LNHDA and CDR2 SQIVND (reference sequence). The receptor comes from a human donor with glioblastoma. The genes are TRBV19 and TRBJ1-2; TRBD1 is a possible D gene (6 bases). Sequenced material: blood, taken after dendritic cell vaccination. Written as DNA, the CDR3 is TGTGCCAGTAGCACCGGGACAATCCGGGGCTACACCTTC. Residues: CASSTGTIRGYTF.